The source of this T cell receptor (beta chain) is a study of T cells in Graves' hyperthyroidism and ophthalmopathy (dated by TCRdb to about 2019). Study-level background: Peripheral blood was sampled at the time of initial diagnosis, prior to any treatment. The paper reports TCR Vbeta CDR3 sequencing of approximately 130 peripheral blood samples: 40 or so ophthalmopathy, under 80 hyperthyroidism and 17 progressor patients. The approximately 98 discovery patients were randomly divided into training and test sets at a 7:3 ratio. Thyroid tissue and blood T-cell repertoires from over 5 Graves' hyperthyroidism patients were also compared in the study. To identify distinguishing TCR V-J signatures, a discovery cohort of around 100 patients was used, comprising 40 to 45 with Graves' ophthalmopathy and 57 with stable Graves' hyperthyroidism. After blood sampling, hyperthyroidism patients were treated with methimazole at a starting dose of 30 mg daily, and ophthalmopathy patients were treated with high-dose intravenous methylprednisolone. An independent validation cohort of around 19 hyperthyroidism patients and about 15 patients who later progressed to ophthalmopathy tested prospective prediction of ophthalmopathy.

The TCR beta CDR3 regions were amplified from the RNA transcripts. For the first round of RT-PCR on the TCR CDR3, the HTBI primer set was used together with the Qiagen OneStep RT-PCR kit. Libraries were constructed in a second round of multiplex PCR, after which size selection and purification were carried out. Libraries were sequenced paired-end with 100 bp reads on an Illumina HiSeq2000. The source study handled its data this way. SOAPnuke was used to process the raw data, removing reads that contained adapters or uncalled bases, had a mean Phred below 15, or lacked an exact match to the constant primer or identifier. High-quality paired reads were merged using COPE v1.2.5, and each unique nucleotide sequence was defined as a clonotype. MiTCR v1.1 was used to align clonotypes to the IMGT TRBV, TRBD and TRBJ reference segments. The analysis included only V-J combinations with a frequency above 0.0001, which together covered more than 99% of the repertoires. The TCS score was defined as the ratio of F50 (clonal expansion) to E x V (chaos), calculated using BLOSUM62-based TCRdist between CDR3 peptides within each V-J. Welch's t-statistics and random forest reduced roughly 530 V-J features to roughly 13, which were used in a naive Bayes classifier (R e1071). TCRdb itself trimmed the public reads at Q25 with fastp, ran MiXCR and retained productive beta chains. Entries are consolidated by CDR3 protein sequence, retaining the most common genes and DNA. V and J calls and clone size were set by TCRdb, not the authors. This sample lists some 570,000 distinct CDR3 sequences; about 15% were detected once. Of the sample, about 16% is held by the ten largest clones.

Ophthalmopathy patients had moderately to severely active disease, Clinical Activity Score of at least 3, NOSPECS grade of at least 4, and duration under 3 months. The study excluded patients with uncontrolled infections, other autoimmune diseases, pregnancy or lactation. Diagnoses were based on clinical symptoms, serum thyroxine and TRAb, thyroid ultrasound and orbital computed tomography. PBMCs were isolated from 10 ml of fresh peripheral blood by Ficoll-Paque density gradient centrifugation. Total RNA was extracted using Trizol reagent, and RNA quality was assessed on an Agilent 2100 Bioanalyzer. This clonotype has at least ten counts. Its antigen has not been determined. No clone much larger than this one lies a single base away; base qualities are absent. General findings and caveats noted by the study authors: No statistical method was used to fix the sample size in advance, and group allocation was not hidden from the investigators. A 13 V-J signature model separated ophthalmopathy from stable hyperthyroidism, with about 90% sensitivity and 81.08% specificity in cross-validation and 80%/75% in testing. In validation, the model predicted progression to ophthalmopathy a median of 6.5 months before onset, with approximately 71% sensitivity and roughly 79% specificity. Blood samples also contained most of the expanded thyroid clonotypes (frequency above 0.001), which suggests that blood repertoires may reflect thyroid immune responses.

The germline V gene (reference sequence) yields LGHDT for CDR1 and YNNKEL for CDR2. V is reduced by 1 base and J by 8 bases, leaving a spacing of 15 bases between them. Its CDR3 holds 15 amino acids, cysteine through phenylalanine. Only CDR3 DNA is held: 45 bases, read in frame from base 1. Sequenced material: blood. This receptor chain uses TRBV3-1 and TRBJ2-1, with no confident D gene call. The sequence came from a young woman with Graves' ophthalmopathy. The CDR3 loop reads CASSQGPVGSDEQFF. The sequence in DNA is TGTGCCAGCAGCCAAGGTCCAGTTGGTTCCGATGAGCAGTTCTTC.